This TCR beta chain is drawn from a study of T-cell memory formation after mild COVID-19. This clonotype was seen many times. V lost 4 bases and J lost 8, with 16 bases in between. The CDR3 is made up of 14 amino acids. The germline V gene encodes CDR1 SGHRS and CDR2 YFSETQ. Each CDR3 protein is one row after TCRdb ran MiXCR on the 5' RACE reads. The sample consists of around 340,000 distinct CDR3 sequences, around 13% of them appearing once. The material sequenced was PBMCs or a T cell subset sorted from them (not recorded which). The sequence was obtained from a man aged 18-30 years who had mild COVID-19 (a few samples of this study predate the infection). Cell type and time point are not known. V gene TRBV5-1 combines with J gene TRBJ2-1; tentatively, D is TRBD1 or TRBD2 (5 bases each). The CDR3 reads CASSPAGGEYEQFF. In nucleotides, the CDR3 is TGCGCCAGCAGCCCCGCTGGGGGAGAGTATGAGCAGTTCTTC.